The clone carrying this TCR beta chain was seen ten or more times. RNA transcripts provided the source from which TCR beta CDR3 regions were amplified. TCR CDR3 regions were first amplified by RT-PCR with HTBI primers. TCRdb analysed the multiplex PCR reads with MiXCR anew, one entry per CDR3 protein. Among around 520,000 distinct CDR3 sequences listed, approximately 15% were seen once. Recently diagnosed hyperthyroidism of less than 2 months' duration affected patients aged 18 to 65. The data were obtained in a study of T cells in Graves' hyperthyroidism and ophthalmopathy. Between the trimmed V and J ends, which lost 2 bases and 7 bases, there was a span of 11 bases. The CDR3 covers 13 residues. Germline CDR1 and CDR2: MNHNY and SVGAGI (reference sequence).

Source material: blood. This chain connects TRBV6-6 to TRBJ1-1; perhaps TRBD1 as D (5 bases). The TCR was taken from a woman aged 18-29 years with Graves' hyperthyroidism. The CDR3 DNA reads as TGTGCCAGCAGTTACGGACGGGGCCTTGAAGCTTTCTTT. Amino acids: CASSYGRGLEAFF.